The clone carrying this TCR beta chain was counted at least ten times. What was amplified from RNA transcripts were TCR beta CDR3 regions. HTBI primers were used for first-round RT-PCR of the TCR CDR3. In TCRdb, the multiplex PCR reads were re-called with MiXCR into one record per CDR3 protein. This table has a few hundred thousand distinct CDR3 sequences, about a sixth appearing once. This sample was included in a study of T cells in Graves' hyperthyroidism and ophthalmopathy. The germline V and J ends were trimmed by 0 bases and 3 bases, with 9 bases remaining between them. CDR1 is SGHAT and CDR2 is FQDESV in the germline V gene (reference sequence). This CDR3 is 14 amino acids long.

The sample was blood. This chain connects TRBV11-1 to TRBJ2-7, with D perhaps matching TRBD2 (6 bases). The TCR sequence derives from a woman aged 45-60 years with Graves' hyperthyroidism. CDR3 nucleotide sequence: TGTGCCAGCAGCTTAGCCGGGAGCGTCTACGAGCAGTACTTC. It is translated as CASSLAGSVYEQYF.